Shown below are 17 T cell receptor beta chains from a single sample sequenced in a study of blood T cell repertoires in COVID-19 (dated by TCRdb to about 2020). Libraries were prepared through the immunoSEQ multiplex PCR assay. TCRdb obtained this table from immuneACCESS and retained in-frame rearrangements with V and J assigned. These tables miss some clones; where compared with another copy, unresolved V genes account for less than half of the shortfall, and the remainder is unexplained. The table for this sample lists roughly 570,000 clones; about 89% of them were counted only once. The top ten clones comprise less than 9.5% of the sample. Sequenced: peripheral blood. These receptors were taken from a woman in her 50s with COVID-19, enrolled during active disease.

The chain links TRBV15 to TRBJ1-2; D gene ambiguous. This CDR3 contains 14 residues. V was shortened by 3 bases and J by 0 bases, with 8 bases between the two germline ends. Germline V CDR1 and CDR2: LNHNV, YYDKDF (reference sequence). The CDR3 protein is CATSRAHANYGYTF. The CDR3 nucleotides read TGTGCCACCAGCAGGGCACACGCTAACTATGGCTACACCTTC.

The chain uses TRBV18 and TRBJ2-7, with D perhaps TRBD2 (5 bases). This CDR3 has 13 amino acids. Germline CDR1 reads KGHSH; CDR2 reads LQKENI. Trimming took 6 bases from V and 3 from J, leaving 12 bases between them. The CDR3 here is CASSLSDFYEQYF. CDR3 nucleotides: TGTGCCAGCTCCCTCTCGGACTTCTACGAGCAGTACTTC.

The genes are TRBV9 and TRBJ2-1; 10 nucleotides line up with TRBD1. J gave up 7 bases and V 0 bases, and 7 bases lay outside the gene matches. The CDR3 covers 16 residues. Germline values: CDR1 SGDLS, CDR2 YYNGEE. CDR3 sequence: CASSVGPDRGLNEQFF. For the CDR3, the DNA is TGTGCCAGCAGCGTAGGACCAGACAGGGGGCTGAATGAGCAGTTCTTC. The whole variable domain, filled in from reference TRBV9 and TRBJ2-1, reads DSGVTQTPKHLITATGQRVTLRCSPRSGDLSVYWYQQSLDQGLQFLIQYYNGEERAKGNILERFSAQQFPDLHSELNLSSLELGDSALYFCASSVGPDRGLNEQFFGPGTRLTVL.

The genes are TRBV9 and TRBJ2-7, with 8 nucleotides matching TRBD1. CDR3 length: 14 residues. V shed 0 bases, J shed 7 bases, and the junction held 6 bases outside the gene matches. Per germline, CDR1 SGDLS and CDR2 YYNGEE. Here the CDR3 DNA reads TGTGCCAGCAGCGTAGAGACAGGGGCAGAGGAGCAGTACTTC. This translates into CASSVETGAEEQYF.

The J gene is TRBJ1-1, the V gene TRBV6-5; possible D gene TRBD1, 5 bases. The V end was cut by 11 bases, the J end by 0 bases, with 10 bases between. The germline gives CDR1 MNHEY, CDR2 SVGAGI. The CDR3 spans 12 residues. The CDR3 nucleotides are TGTGCCTCAGGGTATTTGAACACTGAAGCTTTCTTT. This gives the protein CASGYLNTEAFF.

The V and J genes are TRBV24-1 and TRBJ2-2, with TRBD2 matching over 7 bases. With 4 bases clipped from V and 7 bases from J, the junction kept 5 bases outside the gene matches. CDR1 and CDR2 from the germline V gene are KGHDR and SFDVKD. The CDR3 extends over 14 amino acids. The CDR3 sequence is CATSDPGGSGELFF. The CDR3 bases are TGTGCCACCAGTGACCCGGGAGGCAGCGGGGAGCTGTTTTTT.

The gene calls are TRBV12-2 and TRBJ2-1; the table gives TRBD2 as D, unverified against the DNA. TRBV12-2 has pseudogene status. The CDR3 sequence is 16 residues long. The CDR3 protein is CASRPVLAGGPHEQFF. The CDR3 DNA sequence: TGTGCAAGTCGGCCAGTCCTAGCGGGGGGGCCCCATGAGCAGTTCTTC.

The V call is TRBV11-2, the J call TRBJ1-1; D perhaps matches TRBD1 (5 bases). The CDR3 is 14 amino acids. The V gene's germline CDR1 is SGHAT and CDR2 FQNNGV. V gave up 6 bases and J gave up 6 bases, with 17 bases separating them. CDR3 region: CASRSPLGGAEAFF. CDR3 DNA sequence: TGTGCCAGCAGATCCCCCCTTGGAGGGGCTGAAGCTTTCTTT.

Notes on this clone: An end of the junction differs from the germline gene, which may be a read error. The rearrangement links TRBV18 to TRBJ1-2; a weak D match, TRBD1 (6 bases). CDR1 is KGHSH and CDR2 is LQKENI in the germline V gene. The CDR3 has 13 amino acids. The CDR3 region is CASSPPVHDRTVF. The CDR3 region has the DNA TGTGCCAGCTCACCACCCGTCCATGACAGGACCGTCTTC.

The chain carries TRBV4-1 and TRBJ1-6; D might be TRBD1 (5 bases). V lost 6 bases and J 2 bases, leaving 14 bases between the germline ends. Germline CDR1 reads MGHRA; CDR2 reads YSYEKL. The CDR3 contains 16 residues. CDR3 in amino acids: CASRSLGLPYNSPLHF. The CDR3, as DNA: TGCGCCAGCAGGAGTTTGGGGCTCCCCTATAATTCACCCCTCCACTTT.

This sequence joins TRBV14 and TRBJ2-7; D may be TRBD1 (6 bases). V was shortened by 4 bases and J by 2 bases, with 15 bases between the two germline ends. The CDR3 spans 15 residues. Looked up from germline, CDR1 is SGHDN and CDR2 is FVKESK. CDR3 DNA sequence: TGTGCCAGCAGCCGAATACAGGGTCGGACCTACGAGCAGTACTTC. Protein sequence: CASSRIQGRTYEQYF.

The sample holds a few counts of this clone. This chain links TRBV28 with TRBJ1-5, with D hard to call. The CDR3 is 16 amino acids. Germline V gives CDR1 MDHEN, CDR2 SYDVKM. V lost 5 bases and J lost 0, with 14 bases in between. CDR3 nucleotides: TGTGCCAGCAGTCCCCTCGAAAACTATAGCAATCAGCCCCAGCATTTT. This sequence encodes CASSPLENYSNQPQHF. The full variable domain, with the rest looked up from reference TRBV28 and TRBJ1-5, is DVKVTQSSRYLVKRTGEKVFLECVQDMDHENMFWYRQDPGLGLRLIYFSYDVKMKEKGDIPEGYSVSREKKERFSLILESASTNQTSMYLCASSPLENYSNQPQHFGDGTRLSIL.

The V call is TRBV5-1, the J call TRBJ1-1; 10 nucleotides align to TRBD1. CDR1 is SGHRS, CDR2 YFSETQ, per germline. The CDR3 extends over 17 amino acids. J gave up 5 bases and V 4 bases, and 14 bases lay outside the gene matches. The CDR3 loop is CASSLTPLGDRGTEAFF. The CDR3 coding sequence is TGCGCCAGCAGCCTGACCCCCTTGGGGGACAGGGGTACTGAAGCTTTCTTT. Filled out from reference TRBV5-1 and TRBJ1-1, the complete variable domain reads KAGVTQTPRYLIKTRGQQVTLSCSPISGHRSVSWYQQTPGQGLQFLFEYFSETQRNKGNFPGRFSGRQFSNSRSEMNVSTLELGDSALYLCASSLTPLGDRGTEAFFGQGTRLTVV.

The chain employs TRBV6-5 and TRBJ1-5, with D possibly being TRBD1 (6 bases). CDR3 length equals 14 residues. V was cut by 6 bases and J by 7 bases, with 16 bases left in between. Germline loops: CDR1 MNHEY, CDR2 SVGAGI. The CDR3 loop is CASRLDRTPQPQHF. CDR3 sequence (DNA): TGTGCCAGCAGGTTAGACAGGACCCCACAGCCCCAGCATTTT.

This chain connects TRBV27 to TRBJ1-2, with 8 positions matching TRBD1. The CDR3 is made up of 15 amino acids. V gave up 3 bases and J gave up 3 bases; unmatched junction bases: 6. Germline V gene sequence: CDR1 MNHEY, CDR2 SMNVEV (reference sequence). The CDR3 DNA reads as TGTGCCAGCAGTTTCGGGCAGGGGGCGGACTATGGCTACACCTTC. Translation: CASSFGQGADYGYTF.

The gene calls are TRBV30 and TRBJ1-5; TRBD1 matches at 10 bases. Germline CDR1 and CDR2: GTSNPN and SVGIG (reference sequence). The CDR3 runs to 14 residues. V lost 1 base and J lost 7; bases outside the gene matches: 4. The CDR3 here is CAWSAGTGDQPQHF. The CDR3 DNA sequence: TGTGCCTGGAGTGCCGGGACAGGGGACCAGCCCCAGCATTTT. Full variable domain (outside the CDR3, taken from reference TRBV30 and TRBJ1-5): SQTIHQWPATLVQPVGSPLSLECTVEGTSNPNLYWYRQAAGRGLQLLFYSVGIGQISSEVPQNLSASRPQDRQFILSSKKLLLSDSGFYLCAWSAGTGDQPQHFGDGTRLSIL.

This clone was detected only once. The chain employs TRBV15 and TRBJ1-4; unclear D gene. V lost 6 bases, J lost 3 bases, and 11 bases lay in between. This CDR3 comprises 14 residues. The V gene's germline CDR1 is LNHNV and CDR2 YYDKDF (reference sequence). The CDR3 bases are TGTGCCACCAGTATTGGAGTGGCTAATGAAAAACTGTTTTTT. This codes for CATSIGVANEKLFF.